Listed below are T cell receptor beta chains from one sample, sequenced in a study of blood T cell repertoires in COVID-19. TCRdb's copy holds only in-frame clones and misses some; the assay was immunoSEQ multiplex PCR. In the table there are 50,000 to 80,000 clones, roughly three quarters of which are singletons. Material: peripheral blood. These receptors were taken from a man in his sixties with COVID-19, enrolled during active disease. The CDR3 runs from the conserved cysteine through the conserved F or W. The D gene is left open where the match is weak. Clone size is not always given. Where it is, it says once, few, many or a class for expanded clones.

CDR3 protein,CDR3 DNA,V gene,J gene,D gene,clone size
CSASRTGTIQTQYF,TGCAGTGCTAGTCGGACAGGGACGATACAGACCCAGTACTTC,TRBV20-1,TRBJ2-5,TRBD1,-
CASSLGDSTRETQYF,TGCGCCAGCAGCTTGGGGGACTCTACACGGGAGACCCAGTACTTC,TRBV5-1,TRBJ2-5,-,-
CASKEGHNSPLHF,TGTGCCAGCAAGGAGGGGCATAATTCACCCCTCCACTTT,TRBV25-1,TRBJ1-6,-,few
CASSVGTGGQPQHF,TGTGCCAGCAGCGTAGGGACGGGGGGTCAGCCCCAGCATTTT,TRBV7-9,TRBJ1-5,-,-
CAWSVTSYEQYF,TGTGCCTGGAGTGTTACTTCCTACGAGCAGTACTTC,TRBV30,TRBJ2-7,-,-
CASSVLFYEQYF,TGTGCCAGCAGTGTTCTATTCTACGAGCAGTACTTC,TRBV28,TRBJ2-7,-,-
CASIGSLAGANVLTF,TGTGCCAGCATCGGTTCACTAGCCGGGGCCAACGTCCTGACTTTC,TRBV28,TRBJ2-6,-,-
CASTGNNEQFF,TGCGCCAGCACCGGGAACAATGAGCAGTTCTTC,TRBV5-1,TRBJ2-1,-,few
CASSQEIHYGNTEAFF,TGCGCCAGCAGCCAAGAAATCCACTACGGGAACACTGAAGCTTTCTTT,TRBV4-1,TRBJ1-1,-,-
CASSDSGSPMSYTF,TGCGCCAGCAGTGATTCGGGGAGCCCCATGAGCTACACCTTC,TRBV10-1,TRBJ1-2,-,few
CASTSGQVSSNTGELFF,TGTGCCAGCACCTCCGGACAGGTGAGTTCAAACACCGGGGAGCTGTTTTTT,TRBV7-3,TRBJ2-2,TRBD1,-
CSGGTGVTEAFF,TGCAGCGGAGGGACAGGGGTGACTGAAGCTTTCTTT,TRBV29-1,TRBJ1-1,TRBD1,-
CAWNLGQGADEQFF,TGTGCCTGGAACTTGGGACAGGGGGCTGATGAGCAGTTCTTC,TRBV30,TRBJ2-1,TRBD1,-
CASSAKSNTEAFF,TGTGCCAGCAGCGCTAAAAGTAACACTGAAGCTTTCTTT,TRBV6-6,TRBJ1-1,-,few
CASSPAGRGGGSPLHF,TGTGCCAGCAGCCCGGCGGGACGGGGCGGTGGTTCACCCCTCCACTTT,TRBV7-9,TRBJ1-6,-,few
CAWSVLTGYNEQFF,TGTGCCTGGAGTGTGTTGACAGGGTACAATGAGCAGTTCTTC,TRBV30,TRBJ2-1,TRBD1,few
CASSYALAGRTDTQYF,TGTGCCAGCAGTTACGCCCTAGCGGGACGCACAGATACGCAGTATTTT,TRBV6-5,TRBJ2-3,TRBD2,-
CASSGGLAGIYEQYF,TGTGCCAGCAGCGGTGGACTAGCGGGAATCTACGAGCAGTACTTC,TRBV6-2/TRBV6-3,TRBJ2-7,TRBD2,-
CATGDRGGTDTQYF,TGTGCCACCGGGGACAGGGGAGGCACAGATACGCAGTATTTT,TRBV15,TRBJ2-3,TRBD1,-
CASGQDFGYNEQFF,TGTGCCAGCGGCCAAGATTTCGGCTACAATGAGCAGTTCTTC,TRBV4-2,TRBJ2-1,-,-
CASSKGQGAYGYTF,TGTGCCAGCAGCAAGGGACAGGGGGCATATGGCTACACCTTC,TRBV7-3,TRBJ1-2,TRBD1,few
CASTRRPSGGSNTGELFF,TGTGCCAGCACTCGAAGGCCGAGCGGGGGGTCAAACACCGGGGAGCTGTTTTTT,TRBV2,TRBJ2-2,TRBD2,-
CASSSPPSNYGYTF,TGTGCCAGCAGCTCCCCCCCATCAAACTATGGCTACACCTTC,TRBV7-9,TRBJ1-2,-,-
CSASNGLAETYEQYF,TGCAGTGCTAGTAACGGGCTAGCGGAGACGTACGAGCAGTACTTC,TRBV20-1,TRBJ2-7,TRBD2,-
CASSLGPGGPAEQFF,TGCGCCAGCAGCTTGGGACCAGGGGGACCGGCTGAGCAGTTCTTC,TRBV5-1,TRBJ2-1,TRBD1,once
CASSPDRAGNTIYF,TGTGCCAGCAGCCCTGACAGGGCTGGAAACACCATATATTTT,TRBV2,TRBJ1-3,TRBD1,few
CASSLENRLAYEQYF,TGCGCCAGCAGCTTGGAGAACAGGTTAGCCTACGAGCAGTACTTC,TRBV5-1,TRBJ2-7,-,-
CASSGRGTDTQYF,TGTGCCAGCAGCGGGAGGGGGACGGATACGCAGTATTTT,TRBV11-2,TRBJ2-3,-,-
CAWSAGLRDYEQYF,TGTGCCTGGAGCGCAGGGTTGCGGGACTACGAGCAGTACTTC,TRBV30,TRBJ2-7,-,-
CASRGTGGSDTQYF,TGCGCCAGCAGGGGGACAGGGGGATCAGATACGCAGTATTTT,TRBV5-1,TRBJ2-3,TRBD1,-
CAWEVTGNSPLHF,TGTGCCTGGGAAGTGACGGGGAATTCACCCCTCCACTTT,TRBV30,TRBJ1-6,-,-
CASRGQVRVAFF,TGTGCCAGCAGGGGACAGGTGAGAGTAGCTTTCTTT,TRBV28,TRBJ1-1,TRBD1,-
CASSLPRRGVTEAFF,TGTGCCAGCAGCTTGCCCCGCCGGGGGGTCACTGAAGCTTTCTTT,TRBV5-4,TRBJ1-1,-,-
CASRLAGANEQFF,TGTGCCAGTAGACTAGCGGGAGCAAATGAGCAGTTCTTC,TRBV19,TRBJ2-1,TRBD2,once
CAKGQPPNEKLFF,TGTGCCAAGGGACAGCCCCCTAATGAAAAACTGTTTTTT,TRBV6-7,TRBJ1-4,TRBD1,-
CASSNNDILIQYF,TGTGCCAGCAGCAACAACGACATCTTGATCCAGTACTTC,TRBV6-6,TRBJ2-5,-,-
CASSQEGLSTDTQYF,TGTGCCAGCAGCCAGGAGGGCCTGAGCACAGATACGCAGTATTTT,TRBV7-9,TRBJ2-3,-,-
CAWSQQGGSPLHF,TGTGCCTGGAGTCAACAGGGGGGATCACCCCTCCACTTT,TRBV30,TRBJ1-6,TRBD1,-
CASSYSWRNSPLHF,TGTGCCAGCAGTTACTCTTGGCGGAATTCACCCCTCCACTTT,TRBV6-5,TRBJ1-6,-,-
CASSLGRNEETQYF,TGTGCCAGCAGCTTAGGCCGCAACGAAGAGACCCAGTACTTC,TRBV7-3,TRBJ2-5,-,-
CASSLSGQGSTSPLHF,TGTGCCAGCAGCCTATCGGGACAGGGTAGTACCTCACCCCTCCACTTT,TRBV3-1/TRBV3-2,TRBJ1-6,TRBD1,-
CASSFPGQLREQYF,TGTGCCAGCAGCTTCCCGGGACAACTACGGGAGCAGTACTTC,TRBV5-4,TRBJ2-7,-,once
CSGAGYATDTQYF,TGCAGCGGAGCAGGATACGCAACAGATACGCAGTATTTT,TRBV29-1,TRBJ2-3,-,-
CASSRATGGGTEAFF,TGTGCCAGCAGTCGGGCGACAGGGGGGGGCACTGAAGCTTTCTTT,TRBV6-2/TRBV6-3,TRBJ1-1,TRBD1,few
CASSQDRSSGQLHF,TGTGCCAGCAGCCAAGATCGAAGTTCTGGACAACTCCACTTT,TRBV14,TRBJ1-6,-,-
CASSQLGRSSYNEQFF,TGCGCCAGCAGCCAACTTGGCAGAAGCTCCTACAATGAGCAGTTCTTC,TRBV4-1,TRBJ2-1,-,-
CASSLTGGNEQFF,TGTGCCAGCAGCTTGACAGGGGGCAATGAGCAGTTCTTC,TRBV5-4,TRBJ2-1,TRBD1,-
CASSYSRQGAPLQHF,TGTGCCAGCAGTTACTCCCGACAGGGGGCTCCCCTCCAGCATTTT,TRBV6-6,TRBJ1-5,TRBD1,-
CATSDPKRLQGAGTGELFF,TGTGCCACCAGTGATCCTAAAAGATTACAGGGGGCCGGGACCGGGGAGCTGTTTTTT,TRBV24-1,TRBJ2-2,TRBD1,-
CASSYPGTDRYNEQFF,TGTGCCAGCAGCTATCCCGGGACAGATAGATACAATGAGCAGTTCTTC,TRBV5-4,TRBJ2-1,TRBD1,-
CASSLGSGGGTDTQYF,TGTGCCAGCAGCTTAGGTAGCGGGGGCGGCACAGATACGCAGTATTTT,TRBV11-2,TRBJ2-3,TRBD2,-
CSVKDREKLFF,TGCAGTGTTAAGGACAGGGAAAAACTGTTTTTT,TRBV20-1,TRBJ1-4,TRBD1,-
CASSLAGGESEQYF,TGCGCCAGCAGCTTGGCCGGGGGGGAGTCCGAGCAGTACTTC,TRBV5-1,TRBJ2-7,TRBD2,-
CASSLSGQGYEQYF,TGCGCCAGCAGCCTGTCGGGACAGGGATACGAGCAGTACTTC,TRBV5-1,TRBJ2-7,TRBD1,-
CAIGRGSGEQYF,TGTGCCATCGGGAGGGGCTCTGGAGAGCAGTACTTC,TRBV10-3,TRBJ2-7,TRBD2,-
CASSQIALAGNTIYF,TGTGCCAGCAGCCAGATAGCCCTGGCCGGAAACACCATATATTTT,TRBV3-1/TRBV3-2,TRBJ1-3,-,-
CASSLGGQSYGYTF,TGTGCCAGCAGTTTAGGGGGACAAAGCTATGGCTACACCTTC,TRBV28,TRBJ1-2,-,-